These 17 T cell receptor beta chains came from one sample sequenced in a study of response to subunit inactivated influenza vaccine. TCRdb reprocessed the RT-PCR reads with MiXCR, giving one entry per CDR3 protein. Among roughly 670,000 distinct CDR3 sequences listed, around 15% were seen once. The sample here was PBMCs from blood, taken about 14 days before vaccination. These receptor sequences come from a man over 45 who received an inactivated influenza vaccine.

V and J are TRBV12-3 or TRBV12-4 and TRBJ2-3, with 7 bases identical to TRBD1. V was pared by 7 bases and J by 4 bases, with 8 bases of the junction left unmatched. This CDR3 has 14 residues. The CDR3 nucleotides read TGTGCCAGCACCGAGGGGGCCCCACCAGATACGCAGTATTTT. This translates into CASTEGAPPDTQYF.

This clonotype has only a few counts. The chain carries TRBV12-3 or TRBV12-4 and TRBJ2-6; D may match TRBD1 or TRBD2 (5 bases each). There are 14 residues in the CDR3. The germline V and J ends were trimmed by 7 bases and 4 bases, with 11 bases remaining between them. The CDR3 is CASTPWGGANVLTF. CDR3 nucleotides: TGTGCCAGCACCCCCTGGGGGGGGGCCAACGTCCTGACTTTC.

In its sample, this clonotype was seen a few times. The chain carries TRBV6-1 and TRBJ2-5; the D call may be TRBD1 or TRBD2 (6 bases each). V was trimmed by 4 bases and J by 2 bases, leaving 14 bases between them. CDR3 length equals 15 residues. Germline CDR1 is MNHNS and CDR2 is SASEGT. The CDR3 reads CASSGTGARQETQYF. DNA for the CDR3: TGTGCCAGCAGTGGTACGGGGGCGCGTCAAGAGACCCAGTACTTC.

The rearrangement uses TRBV29-1 and TRBJ2-7; 12 bases are a match to TRBD2. V lost 1 base, J lost 3 bases, and 4 bases stayed unmatched. The CDR3 loop spans 15 amino acids. The germline V gene has CDR1 SQVTM and CDR2 ANQGSEA. CDR3: CSVEGLAGVGYEQYF. The CDR3 bases are TGCAGCGTTGAAGGACTAGCGGGAGTGGGCTACGAGCAGTACTTC.

This clonotype turned up a few times. The V gene is TRBV12-3 or TRBV12-4, the J gene TRBJ1-6, with D hard to call. CDR3 length: 13 amino acids. V was pared by 8 bases and J by 9 bases, with 14 bases between. The CDR3, as DNA: TGTGCCAGCGAGCGGGGAATCGGTTCACCCCTCCACTTT. Translation gives CASERGIGSPLHF.

V and J are TRBV6-5 and TRBJ1-6; 9 nucleotides align to TRBD1. From germline, CDR1 is MNHEY and CDR2 SVGAGI. The CDR3 has 15 residues. With 3 bases clipped from V and 6 bases from J, the junction kept 3 bases outside the gene matches. CDR3 residues: CASSYRDRANSPLHF. CDR3 nucleotide sequence: TGTGCCAGCAGTTATCGGGACAGGGCTAATTCACCCCTCCACTTT.

This clonotype was found a few times. The chain is built from TRBV6-1 and TRBJ1-3; D remains unclear. Germline V lookup: CDR1 MNHNS, CDR2 SASEGT. The ends were cut back, 0 bases at V and 0 bases at J, with 9 bases in the middle. The CDR3 sequence is 16 residues long. For the CDR3, the DNA is TGTGCCAGCAGTGAAGCGTTCGGGAGCTCTGGAAACACCATATATTTT. This translates into CASSEAFGSSGNTIYF.

The chain links TRBV18 to TRBJ2-5, with D possibly being TRBD2 (5 bases). V dropped 3 bases and J dropped 2 bases, with 13 bases sitting between them. Germline V gene data show CDR1 as KGHSH and CDR2 as LQKENI. The CDR3 length is 15 residues. CDR3 protein: CASSPQERGQETQYF. CDR3 in DNA: TGTGCCAGCTCACCGCAGGAACGGGGACAAGAGACCCAGTACTTC. The full variable domain, in which reference TRBV18 and TRBJ2-5 provide the parts outside the CDR3, is NAGVMQNPRHLVRRRGQEARLRCSPMKGHSHVYWYRQLPEEGLKFMVYLQKENIIDESGMPKERFSAEFPKEGPSILRIQQVVRGDSAAYFCASSPQERGQETQYFGPGTRLLVL.

This clonotype has at least ten counts. V is TRBV29-1 and J is TRBJ2-7; TRBD1 is a possible D gene (5 bases). This CDR3 contains 14 residues. The V and J ends lost 1 base and 6 bases respectively, with 16 bases between them. The germline V gene has CDR1 SQVTM and CDR2 ANQGSEA. In DNA form, the CDR3 reads TGCAGCGTTGAAGCCTCCCGCAGGGTCGGCGAGCAGTACTTC. Protein sequence: CSVEASRRVGEQYF.

This clonotype was detected a few times. The V gene is TRBV7-2, the J gene TRBJ1-2; tentative D call: TRBD1 (5 bases). The CDR3 contains 14 residues. Germline V gene lookup returns CDR1 SGHTA and CDR2 FQGNSA. V was trimmed by 0 bases and J by 4 bases, leaving 9 bases between them. The CDR3, as DNA: TGTGCCAGCAGCTTAGCCGACAGTAGCTATGGCTACACCTTC. Its protein product is CASSLADSSYGYTF.

V usage is TRBV4-3 and J usage is TRBJ2-1; TRBD1 is a possible D gene (5 bases). V was shortened by 3 bases and J by 8 bases, with 11 bases between the two germline ends. Germline V gene lookup returns CDR1 LGHNA and CDR2 YSLEER. This CDR3 spans 13 amino acids. CDR3 DNA sequence: TGCGCCAGCAGCCATCGGACAACGGATGAGCAGTTCTTC. Translation gives CASSHRTTDEQFF.

This sequence joins TRBV12-3 or TRBV12-4 and TRBJ2-1; D ambiguous. The V and J ends lost 0 bases and 4 bases respectively, with 10 bases between them. This CDR3 is built from 15 residues. The CDR3 region is CASSLAWDPYNEQFF. In DNA form, the CDR3 reads TGTGCCAGCAGTTTAGCCTGGGATCCTTACAATGAGCAGTTCTTC.

The sample holds many counts of this clonotype. This chain connects TRBV18 to TRBJ1-5, with 10 bases aligning to TRBD1. Germline trimming cut 3 bases from V and 6 bases from J; bases unmatched to any gene: 5. From germline, CDR1 is KGHSH and CDR2 LQKENI. The CDR3 is 15 residues long. The CDR3 DNA reads TGTGCCAGCTCACCCTCCCGGGACAGGGGTCAGCCCCAGCATTTT. Residues: CASSPSRDRGQPQHF.

This clonotype was counted many times. The chain couples TRBV12-3 or TRBV12-4 to TRBJ2-6, with D uncertain. The length of the CDR3 is 15 residues. V was trimmed by 6 bases and J by 0 bases, leaving 9 bases between them. The CDR3 DNA follows: TGTGCCAGCAGCCATGAGAGCTCTGGGGCCAACGTCCTGACTTTC. It encodes CASSHESSGANVLTF.

The rearrangement joins TRBV29-1 to TRBJ2-2; D is perhaps TRBD2 (6 bases). This CDR3 has 14 amino acids. V gave up 2 bases and J gave up 3 bases, with 10 bases separating them. Germline loops: CDR1 SQVTM, CDR2 ANQGSEA. The CDR3 bases are TGCAGCGTTGAATGGGGGGAGTACACCGGGGAGCTGTTTTTT. Its translation is CSVEWGEYTGELFF.

This clonotype was observed many times. The rearrangement joins TRBV24-1 to TRBJ2-1; 9 nucleotides agree with TRBD2. Germline V gene lookup returns CDR1 KGHDR and CDR2 SFDVKD. CDR3 length equals 16 residues. With 4 bases clipped from V and 7 bases from J, the junction kept 10 bases outside the gene matches. CDR3 sequence: CATSDARGGVLNEQFF. The CDR3 nucleotides are TGTGCCACCAGTGACGCGCGGGGGGGCGTGTTGAATGAGCAGTTCTTC.

The chain uses TRBV5-1 and TRBJ2-7; 14 positions match TRBD2. The V and J ends lost 0 bases and 12 bases, in that order; junction bases with no gene match: 14. The CDR3 covers 17 residues. The germline V gene encodes CDR1 SGHRS and CDR2 YFSETQ. CDR3 residues: CASSLALLRLAGGPRYF. The CDR3 region has the DNA TGCGCCAGCAGCTTGGCCCTACTACGACTAGCGGGAGGGCCTCGGTACTTC.